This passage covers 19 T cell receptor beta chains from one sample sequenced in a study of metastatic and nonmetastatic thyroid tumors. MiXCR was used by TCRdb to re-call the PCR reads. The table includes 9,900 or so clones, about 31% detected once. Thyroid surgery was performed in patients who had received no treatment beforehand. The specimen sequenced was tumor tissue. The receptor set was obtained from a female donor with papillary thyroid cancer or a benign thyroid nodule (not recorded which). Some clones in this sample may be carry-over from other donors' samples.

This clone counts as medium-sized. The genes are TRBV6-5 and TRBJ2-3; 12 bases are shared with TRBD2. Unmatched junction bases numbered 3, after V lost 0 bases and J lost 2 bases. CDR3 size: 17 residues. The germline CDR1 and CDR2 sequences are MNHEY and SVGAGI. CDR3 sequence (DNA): TGTGCCAGCAGTTACTCGGGGACTAGCGGGTACACAGATACGCAGTATTTT. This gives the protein CASSYSGTSGYTDTQYF.

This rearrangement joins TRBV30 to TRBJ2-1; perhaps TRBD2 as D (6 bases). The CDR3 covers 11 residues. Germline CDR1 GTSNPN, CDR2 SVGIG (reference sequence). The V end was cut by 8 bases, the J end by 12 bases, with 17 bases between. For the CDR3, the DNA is TGTGCCGGAGGGTTCGGACATTGGCAGTTCTTC. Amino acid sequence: CAGGFGHWQFF.

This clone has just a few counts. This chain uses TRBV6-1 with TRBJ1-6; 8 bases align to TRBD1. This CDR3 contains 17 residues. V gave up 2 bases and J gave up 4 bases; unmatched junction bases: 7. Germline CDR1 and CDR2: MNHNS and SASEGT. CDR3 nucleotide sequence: TGTGCCAGCAGTGAATGGTCCAGGGGGCTTTATAATTCACCCCTCCACTTT. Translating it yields CASSEWSRGLYNSPLHF.

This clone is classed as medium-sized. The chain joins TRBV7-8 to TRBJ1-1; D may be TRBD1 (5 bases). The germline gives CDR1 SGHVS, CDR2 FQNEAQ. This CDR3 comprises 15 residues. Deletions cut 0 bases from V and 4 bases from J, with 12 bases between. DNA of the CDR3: TGTGCCAGCAGCTTAGCAGGGACTGGGGGCACTGAAGCTTTCTTT. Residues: CASSLAGTGGTEAFF. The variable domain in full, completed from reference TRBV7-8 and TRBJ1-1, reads GAGVSQSPRYKVAKRGQDVALRCDPISGHVSLFWYQQALGQGPEFLTYFQNEAQLDKSGLPSDRFFAERPEGSVSTLKIQRTQQEDSAVYLCASSLAGTGGTEAFFGQGTRLTVV.

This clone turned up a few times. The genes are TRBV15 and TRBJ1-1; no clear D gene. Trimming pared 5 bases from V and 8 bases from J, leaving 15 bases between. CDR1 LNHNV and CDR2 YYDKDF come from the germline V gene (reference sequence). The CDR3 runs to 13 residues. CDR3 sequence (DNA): TGTGCCACCAGCGCTTCGTGGGCGCGGGAAGCTTTCTTT. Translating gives CATSASWAREAFF.

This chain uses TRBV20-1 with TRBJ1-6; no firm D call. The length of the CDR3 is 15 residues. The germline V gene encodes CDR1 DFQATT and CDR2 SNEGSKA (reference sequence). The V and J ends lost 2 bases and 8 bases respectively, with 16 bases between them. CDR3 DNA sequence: TGCAGTGCTAGACCCCCTGGGAGGGCTGATTCACCCCTCCACTTT. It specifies CSARPPGRADSPLHF.

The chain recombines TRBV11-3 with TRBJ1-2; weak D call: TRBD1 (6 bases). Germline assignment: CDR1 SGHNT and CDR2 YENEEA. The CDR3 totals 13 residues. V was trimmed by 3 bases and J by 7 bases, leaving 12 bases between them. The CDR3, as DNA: TGTGCCAGCAGCTTGACCGTACAGGGTGGCTACACCTTC. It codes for CASSLTVQGGYTF.

CDR3 residues: CASSLSSTGRSPLHF. CDR3 nucleotides: TGTGCCAGCAGTTTATCGTCGACAGGGCGGTCACCCCTCCACTTT. The V gene is TRBV27, the J gene TRBJ1-6, with TRBD1 matching over 7 bases. The CDR3 sequence is 15 residues long. Germline V lookup: CDR1 MNHEY, CDR2 SMNVEV (reference sequence). V trimming: 0 bases; J trimming: 10 bases; junction bases outside the gene matches: 6.

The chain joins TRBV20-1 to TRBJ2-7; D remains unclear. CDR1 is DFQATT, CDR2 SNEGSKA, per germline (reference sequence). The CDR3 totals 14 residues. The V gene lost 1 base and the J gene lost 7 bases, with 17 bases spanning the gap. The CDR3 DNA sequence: TGCAGTGCTAGAGTCCCGGGCAGTCTAAGGGAGCAGTACTTC. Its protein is CSARVPGSLREQYF.

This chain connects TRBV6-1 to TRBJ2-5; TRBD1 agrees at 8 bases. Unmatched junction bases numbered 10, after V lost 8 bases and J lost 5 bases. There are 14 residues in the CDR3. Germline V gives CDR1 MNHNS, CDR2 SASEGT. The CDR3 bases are TGTGCCAGCCAACCCCCAGGGGGCGCGGAGACCCAGTACTTC. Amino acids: CASQPPGGAETQYF.

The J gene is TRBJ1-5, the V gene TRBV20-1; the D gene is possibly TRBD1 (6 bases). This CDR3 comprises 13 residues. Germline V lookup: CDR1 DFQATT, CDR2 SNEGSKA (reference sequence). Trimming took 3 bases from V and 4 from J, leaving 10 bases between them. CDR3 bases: TGCAGTGCTAGCCAGGGGCCAAATCAGCCCCAGCATTTT. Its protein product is CSASQGPNQPQHF.

The CDR3 coding sequence is TGCGCCAGCAGCTTGGGGCAGGGGGTCACAGATACGCAGTATTTT. It is translated as CASSLGQGVTDTQYF. The gene calls are TRBV5-1 and TRBJ2-3; 7 positions agree with TRBD1. The CDR3 covers 15 residues. Trimming removed 0 bases from V and 2 bases from J; junction bases left unmatched: 3. Looked up from germline, CDR1 is SGHRS and CDR2 is YFSETQ.

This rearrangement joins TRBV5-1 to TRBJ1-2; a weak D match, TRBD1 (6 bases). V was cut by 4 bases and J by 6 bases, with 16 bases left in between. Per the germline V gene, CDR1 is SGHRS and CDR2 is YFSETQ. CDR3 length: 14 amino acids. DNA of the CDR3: TGCGCCAGCAGCCCCTTGGTAGGGGGGAATGGCTACACCTTC. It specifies CASSPLVGGNGYTF.

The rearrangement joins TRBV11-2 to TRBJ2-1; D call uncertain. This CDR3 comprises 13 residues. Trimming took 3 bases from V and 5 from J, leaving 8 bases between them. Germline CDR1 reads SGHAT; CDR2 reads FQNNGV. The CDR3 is CASSFSRNNEQFF. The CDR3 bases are TGTGCCAGCAGCTTTTCCAGAAACAATGAGCAGTTCTTC.

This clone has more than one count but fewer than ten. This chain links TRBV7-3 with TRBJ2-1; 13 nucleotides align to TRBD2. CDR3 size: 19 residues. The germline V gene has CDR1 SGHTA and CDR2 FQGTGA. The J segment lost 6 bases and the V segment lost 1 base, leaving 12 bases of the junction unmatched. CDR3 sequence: CASSLSTRGRLAGGNEQFF. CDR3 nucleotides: TGTGCCAGCAGCTTAAGTACCCGAGGCCGACTAGCGGGAGGCAATGAGCAGTTCTTC.

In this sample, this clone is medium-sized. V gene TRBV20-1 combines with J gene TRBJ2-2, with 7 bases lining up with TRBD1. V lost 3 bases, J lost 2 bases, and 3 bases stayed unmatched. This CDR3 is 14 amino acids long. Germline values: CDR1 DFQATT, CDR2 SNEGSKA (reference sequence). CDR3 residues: CSARGTANTGELFF. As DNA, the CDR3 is TGCAGTGCTAGGGGGACAGCAAACACCGGGGAGCTGTTTTTT.

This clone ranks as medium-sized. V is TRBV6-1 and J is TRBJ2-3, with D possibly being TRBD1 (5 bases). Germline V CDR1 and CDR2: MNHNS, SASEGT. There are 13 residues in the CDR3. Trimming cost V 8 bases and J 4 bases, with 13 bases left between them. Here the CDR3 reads CASELTDADTQYF. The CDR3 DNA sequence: TGTGCCAGCGAATTGACAGACGCAGATACGCAGTATTTT.

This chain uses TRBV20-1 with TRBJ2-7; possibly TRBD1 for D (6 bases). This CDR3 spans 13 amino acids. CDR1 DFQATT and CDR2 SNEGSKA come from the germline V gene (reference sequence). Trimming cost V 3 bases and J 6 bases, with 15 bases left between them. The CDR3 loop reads CSASSTGLGEQYF. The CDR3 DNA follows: TGCAGTGCTAGCTCTACAGGGTTAGGCGAGCAGTACTTC.

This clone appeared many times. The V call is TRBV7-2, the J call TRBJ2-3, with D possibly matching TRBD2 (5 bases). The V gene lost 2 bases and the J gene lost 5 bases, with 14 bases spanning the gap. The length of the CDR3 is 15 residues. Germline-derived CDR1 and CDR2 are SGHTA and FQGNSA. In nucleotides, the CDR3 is TGTGCCAGCAGCTTATTGGCGGTACGGGAAGATACGCAGTATTTT. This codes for CASSLLAVREDTQYF.